The TCR beta chain under discussion was sequenced for a study of T-cell reconstitution after alpha-beta-depleted transplantation in children (dated by TCRdb to about 2016). Concerning the study at large: Using TCR repertoire profiling, the study quantitatively followed how T-cell immune reconstitution unfolded in children after TCRalphabeta/CD19-depleted allogeneic hematopoietic cell transplantation.

On this clonotype itself: It lacks a known antigen. No base-level quality is on record; no much larger clone is a single base apart.

Receptor libraries were prepared by PCR. The sequencer listed for this sample is Illumina HiSeq 2500. TCR libraries were prepared with molecular barcoding, using unique molecular identifiers to normalize TCRbeta repertoire quantification. Using fastp at Q25 and MiXCR, TCRdb reprocessed the public reads and kept productive beta chains. One record per CDR3 amino acid sequence lists the most common genes and DNA. The sample table holds around 410,000 distinct CDR3 sequences, of which 11% were seen once. The ten largest clones represent 4.5% to 7% of the sample. V ends up 5 bases short and J 4 bases short, with an unmatched junction base count of 5. The CDR3 sequence holds 15 residues, the cysteine and phenylalanine included. Only CDR3 DNA remains: 45 bases, in frame from the first base. The germline V gene specifies SGHAT as CDR1 and FQNNGV as CDR2.

The rearrangement combines TRBV11-2 with TRBJ1-5; 10 bases in between match TRBD1. The specimen was PBMCs from the stem cell graft donor, collected from the stem cell graft. The origin of this receptor is a human donor who donated a stem cell graft to a child with acute myeloid leukemia. The CDR3 loop reads CASSQTDRGNQPQHF. In nucleotide form, the sequence is TGTGCCAGCAGCCAGACGGACAGGGGGAATCAGCCCCAGCATTTT.